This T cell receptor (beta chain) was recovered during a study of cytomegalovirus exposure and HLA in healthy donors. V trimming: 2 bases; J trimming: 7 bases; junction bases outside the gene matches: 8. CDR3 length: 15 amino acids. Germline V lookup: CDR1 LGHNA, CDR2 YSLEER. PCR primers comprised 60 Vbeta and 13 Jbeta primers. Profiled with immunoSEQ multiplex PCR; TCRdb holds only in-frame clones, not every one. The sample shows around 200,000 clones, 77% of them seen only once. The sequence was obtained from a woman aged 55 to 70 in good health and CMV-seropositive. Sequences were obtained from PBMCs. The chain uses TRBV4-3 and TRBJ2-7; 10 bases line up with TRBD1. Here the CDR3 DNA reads TGCGCCAGCAGCCAACAGGGACAGGGGACGGGAGAGCAGTACTTC. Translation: CASSQQGQGTGEQYF.